This T cell receptor beta chain derives from a study of cytomegalovirus exposure and HLA in healthy donors. Concerning this clone itself: Antigen: not known.

Germline V gives CDR1 LGHNA, CDR2 YNFKEQ. After removal of 2 bases from V and 3 bases from J, the junction contained 2 bases not matched to a gene. The CDR3 extends over 14 amino acids. Study findings and constraints: Later, an analysis found that common viral pathogens appeared to be linked with several of the most significant clusters. According to an earlier analysis, most TCR beta V segments yielded productive rearrangements about 87% or about 30% of the time.

PCR used 60 Vbeta primers and 13 Jbeta primers. Sequenced by immunoSEQ multiplex PCR; TCRdb stores in-frame clones only, minus some. The table shows more than 150,000 clones, with around 77% occurring only once. Sequences were obtained from PBMCs. This TCR derives from a woman in her twenties or thirties in good health and CMV-seronegative. The chain combines TRBV4-2 with TRBJ2-3; TRBD2 aligns across 7 bases. The CDR3 nucleotides are TGTGCCAGCAGCCAATGGGGGGGGACAGATACGCAGTATTTT. This translates into CASSQWGGTDTQYF.